A single sample gave rise to the 26 T cell receptor beta chains below, sequenced in a study of tumor-infiltrating lymphocytes in primary liver carcinoma. The study co-extracted DNA and RNA from 20-30 mg of unsorted bulk tissue. TCR beta cDNA was made from around 460 ng total RNA with a constant-region primer. Three rounds of nested multiplex PCR with slightly modified ARM-PCR produced TCR beta libraries. Both of the initial two PCR rounds ran for approximately 11 cycles and employed TRBV1-TRBV30 forward primers alongside a C-beta reverse primer. TCRdb analysed the multiplex PCR reads with MiXCR anew, one entry per CDR3 protein. The sample holds approximately 190,000 distinct CDR3 sequences, roughly 80% seen once. Source material: tumor tissue from primary liver carcinoma. The receptors originated from a man in his forties or fifties with primary liver carcinoma and hepatitis B virus infection.

Points on this clonotype: This may stem from a read error, because a much larger clone lies one nucleotide away. The J gene is TRBJ2-3, the V gene TRBV7-2, with D tentatively TRBD2 (6 bases). The CDR3 is 14 residues long. V was cut by 2 bases and J by 6 bases, with 12 bases left in between. In germline, CDR1 is SGHTA, CDR2 FQGNSA. CDR3 sequence (DNA): TGTGCCAGCAGCTTAACTCTGGGAGGCGATACGCAGTATTTT. Its protein is CASSLTLGGDTQYF.

This clonotype was recorded only once. J is TRBJ2-3 and V is TRBV11-3; 8 bases fit TRBD2. Trimming cost V 5 bases and J 6 bases; bases outside gene matches: 10. The CDR3 is 15 amino acids. Germline CDR1 is SGHNT and CDR2 is YENEEA. The CDR3 sequence: CASSGSPGGVDTQYF. The CDR3 bases are TGTGCCAGCAGCGGCAGCCCGGGAGGGGTGGATACGCAGTATTTT.

About this clonotype: This sequence may be a read error, since a much larger clone differs from it by one base. In nucleotides, the CDR3 is TGTGCCAGCAGTGACCGGCCAGGGGGAGGGCCCCACATCTTC. Protein product: CASSDRPGGGPHIF. V and J are TRBV6-4 and TRBJ2-1; D assignment may be TRBD1 or TRBD2 (7 bases each). CDR1 is MRHNA, CDR2 SNTAGT, per germline. CDR3 size: 14 residues.

The table lists this clonotype with a count of one. A read error may produce the germline difference seen at one junction end. The chain recombines TRBV10-2 with TRBJ2-1; D is perhaps TRBD2 (5 bases). Germline V gene sequence: CDR1 WSHSY, CDR2 SAAADI. The CDR3 covers 12 residues. CDR3 in amino acids: CASGESTRGQVF. The CDR3 DNA reads as TGCGCCAGCGGTGAGTCGACTCGGGGTCAGGTCTTC.

On this clonotype itself: An end of the junction differs from the germline gene, which may be a read error. The rearrangement links TRBV6-2 or TRBV6-3 to TRBJ1-1; no clear D. CDR3 length equals 16 residues. Per the germline V gene, CDR1 is MNHEY and CDR2 is SVGEGT. In DNA, the CDR3 is TGTGCCGGCAGTTACTCACCTTACAGAGTGGGGACTGAAGCTTTCTTT. The encoded protein is CAGSYSPYRVGTEAFF.

Remarks on this clonotype: This is likely a read error, given that the CDR3 carries no conserved phenylalanine or tryptophan at its end. CDR3 protein: CASGLYGQETQYI. As DNA, the CDR3 is TGTGCCAGCGGCTTGTACGGCCAAGAGACCCAGTACATC. V and J are TRBV5-5 and TRBJ2-5; no clear D. CDR3 length: 13 amino acids. Germline V gives CDR1 SGHKS, CDR2 YYEKEE (reference sequence).

As for this clonotype: Mismatch with germline at one junction end may stem from a read error. The V and J genes are TRBV7-9 and TRBJ2-1, with TRBD2 as a possible D gene (6 bases). CDR1 is SEHNR, CDR2 FQNEAQ, per germline (reference sequence). CDR3 length equals 16 residues. CDR3 loop: CASSLDGGIKGNEQSF. The DNA for the CDR3 is TGTGCCAGCAGCCTAGATGGGGGGATTAAAGGCAATGAGCAGTCCTTC.

The J gene is TRBJ2-3, the V gene TRBV6-6; D remains unclear. The germline V gene has CDR1 MNHNY and CDR2 SVGAGI (reference sequence). CDR3 length: 14 amino acids. V lost 9 bases, J lost 5 bases, and 18 bases lay in between. The CDR3 sequence: CASRSTLGGDTQYF. CDR3 nucleotide sequence: TGTGCCAGTAGGTCTACATTGGGTGGAGATACGCAGTATTTT.

In the case of this clonotype: Sequence at one end of the junction differs from germline and may be a read error. The rearrangement links TRBV29-1 to TRBJ2-1; D possibly corresponds to TRBD2 (7 bases). The length of the CDR3 is 11 residues. Germline CDR1 and CDR2: SQVTM and ANQGSEA. The CDR3: CSGDQAGARVF. DNA of the CDR3: TGCAGCGGGGACCAGGCGGGGGCCAGGGTCTTC.

As to this clonotype: A junction end diverges from the germline sequence, so it may reflect a read error. The chain has TRBV6-6 and TRBJ1-6; D possibly corresponds to TRBD1 (6 bases). The CDR3 extends over 13 amino acids. Germline assignment: CDR1 MNHNY and CDR2 SVGAGI (reference sequence). The CDR3 reads CANSSTGTSPFHF. The DNA of the CDR3 is TGTGCCAACAGTTCAACAGGGACTTCACCCTTCCACTTT.

V gene TRBV4-1 combines with J gene TRBJ1-2; D uncertain. This CDR3 comprises 15 residues. From germline, CDR1 is MGHRA and CDR2 YSYEKL. Trimming removed 4 bases from V and 7 bases from J, with 19 bases in between. The DNA of the CDR3 is TGCGCCAGCAGCCTCGCGGGCCAGGAGAACAGTGGCTACACCTTC. Translated: CASSLAGQENSGYTF.

A word on this clonotype: At one boundary the junction diverges from the germline segment, which might be a read error. The J gene is TRBJ2-7, the V gene TRBV4-3; a weak D match, TRBD2 (7 bases). Germline V gene data show CDR1 as LGHNA and CDR2 as YSLEER. This CDR3 has 12 residues. CDR3 bases: TGCGCCAGTAGCCAGGGAGGGGGAGAGAAGCACTTC. Amino acids: CASSQGGGEKHF.

Details on this clonotype: A read error may account for a junction end that differs from germline. V gene TRBV11-1 combines with J gene TRBJ2-4; D is perhaps TRBD2 (5 bases). This CDR3 region has 17 residues. Germline CDR1 SGHAT, CDR2 FQDESV (reference sequence). Here the CDR3 reads CASSSPGNSETKNIQYF. The CDR3 region has the DNA TGTGCCAGCAGCTCTCCCGGGAATAGCGAGACCAAAAACATTCAATACTTC.

This clonotype turned up a few times. Just one base apart from a much larger clone, this may be a read error. The J gene is TRBJ2-6, the V gene TRBV7-9, with D perhaps matching TRBD1 (6 bases). This CDR3 region has 17 residues. The germline V gene encodes CDR1 SEHNR and CDR2 FQNEAQ (reference sequence). V was cut by 5 bases and J by 3 bases, with 17 bases left in between. The CDR3 loop is CASSPDRLSFGANVLTF. The CDR3 DNA follows: TGTGCCAGCAGCCCCGACAGGTTAAGCTTTGGGGCCAACGTCCTGACTTTC.

This clonotype has ten or more counts. The V gene is TRBV6-6, the J gene TRBJ2-7; the match to TRBD1 covers 7 bases. This CDR3 is built from 15 residues. Germline V gene data show CDR1 as MNHNY and CDR2 as SVGAGI (reference sequence). Unmatched junction bases numbered 10, after V lost 5 bases and J lost 3 bases. CDR3 sequence: CASSPRQGPFYEQYF. CDR3 nucleotides: TGTGCCAGCAGTCCGCGACAGGGACCGTTCTACGAGCAGTACTTC.

A note on this clonotype: A junction boundary mismatches the germline segment, possibly from a read error. The V call is TRBV11-2, the J call TRBJ2-7; 8 bases are a match to TRBD1. The germline V gene encodes CDR1 SGHAT and CDR2 FQNNGV. This CDR3 is built from 13 residues. CDR3 in amino acids: CGSSSDRGYEQYF. In DNA form, the CDR3 reads TGTGGCAGCAGCTCTGACAGGGGCTACGAGCAGTACTTC.

Notes on this clonotype: A much bigger clone sits one base away, suggesting this may be a read error. The gene calls are TRBV28 and TRBJ1-2; 8 bases are shared with TRBD1. This CDR3 is built from 14 residues. In germline, CDR1 is MDHEN, CDR2 SYDVKM. The CDR3 protein is CAGSAPQGGYGYTF. CDR3 nucleotide sequence: TGTGCCGGCAGTGCGCCACAGGGGGGCTATGGCTACACCTTC.

CDR3 region: CASRLIAGGRETQYF. The CDR3 DNA reads TGTGCCAGCAGGTTAATAGCGGGAGGGCGAGAGACCCAGTACTTC. The V call is TRBV5-6, the J call TRBJ2-5, with 11 bases that match TRBD2. The CDR3 runs to 15 residues. With V trimmed by 5 bases and J by 4 bases, 7 bases remained unmatched. Germline CDR1 reads SGHDT; CDR2 reads YYEEEE.

The chain combines TRBV5-1 with TRBJ2-1; 7 bases match TRBD2. This CDR3 comprises 15 residues. Germline V gene data show CDR1 as SGHRS and CDR2 as YFSETQ. V lost 3 bases, J lost 6 bases, and 9 bases stayed unmatched. The CDR3 here is CASSSLAVGPNEQFF. CDR3 bases: TGCGCCAGCAGCTCTCTAGCGGTAGGTCCCAATGAGCAGTTCTTC.

As regards this clonotype: The junction and the germline gene differ at one end; a read error may be behind it. The chain links TRBV28 to TRBJ2-7, with TRBD1 identical over 9 bases. The length of the CDR3 is 12 residues. The germline CDR1 and CDR2 sequences are MDHEN and SYDVKM. CDR3 DNA: TGTGCCAGTGTGGGACAGGGCCACGAGCAGTGCTTC. The encoded protein is CASVGQGHEQCF.

A word on this clonotype: The conserved phenylalanine or tryptophan is not found at the CDR3 terminus, so this likely reflects a read error. The gene calls are TRBV4-3 and TRBJ2-1; the D is unclear. The germline gives CDR1 LGHNA, CDR2 YSLEER. CDR3 length: 16 residues. The CDR3 is CTSSQDPHSEYNEQFL. The CDR3 nucleotides are TGCACCAGCAGCCAAGATCCCCACTCAGAATACAATGAGCAGTTCCTC.

In regard to this clonotype: A junction boundary mismatches the germline segment, possibly from a read error. V gene TRBV5-1 combines with J gene TRBJ2-5; perhaps D is TRBD1 or TRBD2 (6 bases each). Per the germline V gene, CDR1 is SGHRS and CDR2 is YFSETQ. This CDR3 has 16 amino acids. CDR3 residues: CAISLEGGPLQETQYF. The CDR3 DNA reads as TGCGCCATCAGCTTGGAGGGGGGTCCCCTCCAAGAGACCCAGTACTTC. The whole variable domain, filled in from reference TRBV5-1 and TRBJ2-5, reads KAGVTQTPRYLIKTRGQQVTLSCSPISGHRSVSWYQQTPGQGLQFLFEYFSETQRNKGNFPGRFSGRQFSNSRSEMNVSTLELGDSALYLCAISLEGGPLQETQYFGPGTRLLVL.

With regard to this clonotype: One junction end does not reproduce the germline sequence, and a read error may be involved. The J gene is TRBJ1-1, the V gene TRBV6-6; 7 bases fit TRBD1. This CDR3 comprises 13 residues. Germline V gene sequence: CDR1 MNHNY, CDR2 SVGAGI (reference sequence). Written as DNA, the CDR3 is TGTGCCAGCATCCCAGGGGGGACTACTGAAGCCTTCTTC. It specifies CASIPGGTTEAFF.

V is TRBV29-1 and J is TRBJ1-2; tentatively, D is TRBD1 (6 bases). The CDR3 runs to 13 residues. Germline V lookup: CDR1 SQVTM, CDR2 ANQGSEA. The DNA for the CDR3 is TGCAGTGTCGGGGGCAGGGAAAACCATGGCTACACCTTC. Its translation: CSVGGRENHGYTF. Full variable domain (outside the CDR3, taken from reference TRBV29-1 and TRBJ1-2): SAVISQKPSRDICQRGTSLTIQCQVDSQVTMMFWYRQQPGQSLTLIATANQGSEATYESGFVIDKFPISRPNLTFSTLTVSNMSPEDSSIYLCSVGGRENHGYTFGSGTRLTVV.

Worth noting for this clonotype: Just one base apart from a much larger clone, this may be a read error. The chain couples TRBV7-9 to TRBJ2-1, with a possible D match to TRBD2 (6 bases). The CDR3 has 16 amino acids. CDR1 and CDR2 (germline): SEHNR, FQNEAQ (reference sequence). The CDR3 sequence is CACSPPGAPSYNEQFF. CDR3 bases: TGTGCCTGCAGCCCCCCGGGAGCACCTTCCTACAATGAGCAGTTCTTC.

A remark on this clonotype: A much larger clone differs by one base, so this may be a read error. V and J are TRBV18 and TRBJ1-3; D not resolved. Trimming cost V 8 bases and J 1 base, with 12 bases left between them. CDR1 is KGHSH and CDR2 is LQKENI in the germline V gene. The CDR3 runs 14 residues. CDR3 protein: CASPRSISGNTIYF. The CDR3 DNA follows: TGTGCCAGCCCACGGTCCATTTCTGGAAACACCATATATTTT.